A single sample is the source of the 26 T cell receptor beta chains below, sequenced in a study of blood T cell repertoires in COVID-19. Some clones are missing from TCRdb's copy, which holds only in-frame ones; the method was immunoSEQ multiplex PCR. The sample lists roughly 290,000 clones, 70% to 85% occurring once. Sequenced material: peripheral blood. These receptors were taken from a human donor with COVID-19, enrolled during active disease. The donor label of this sample is uncertain.

DNA of the CDR3: TGTGCCAGCAGGGATACAGGGTCGGGGAATCAGCCCCAGCATTTT. It yields the protein CASRDTGSGNQPQHF. This rearrangement joins TRBV6-5 to TRBJ1-5, with D tentatively TRBD1 (6 bases). This CDR3 comprises 15 residues. The germline V gene encodes CDR1 MNHEY and CDR2 SVGAGI. V lost 6 bases and J lost 4, with 16 bases in between.

This clone was detected only once. This sequence joins TRBV9 and TRBJ1-2; D call uncertain. Germline values: CDR1 SGDLS, CDR2 YYNGEE. V shed 4 bases and J shed 7 bases, with 17 bases lying between them. CDR3 length equals 14 residues. CDR3 nucleotide sequence: TGTGCCAGCAGCATGATTACATCGTCCTCTGGCTACACCTTC. Residues: CASSMITSSSGYTF.

The chain carries TRBV5-1 and TRBJ2-7, with 12 positions matching TRBD1. After removal of 0 bases from V and 5 bases from J, the junction contained 9 bases not matched to a gene. The germline CDR1 and CDR2 sequences are SGHRS and YFSETQ. This CDR3 spans 17 amino acids. CDR3 region: CASSLGFKGQGANEQYF. In DNA form, the CDR3 reads TGCGCCAGCAGCTTGGGGTTTAAGGGACAGGGGGCAAACGAGCAGTACTTC.

CDR3 region: CAISETGDDEQYF. The CDR3, as DNA: TGTGCCATCAGTGAAACGGGGGATGACGAGCAGTACTTC. The chain employs TRBV10-3 and TRBJ2-7; TRBD2 might be the D (6 bases). V lost 3 bases to trimming and J lost 5 bases, with 11 bases between them. The CDR3 spans 13 residues. From germline, CDR1 is ENHRY and CDR2 SYGVKD.

The sample holds a few counts of this clone. The rearrangement uses TRBV3-1 (or the pseudogene TRBV3-2) and TRBJ2-5; D may be TRBD1 (6 bases). The CDR3 contains 14 residues. Germline lookup yields CDR1 LGHDT and CDR2 YNNKEL (reference sequence). The V gene lost 6 bases and the J gene lost 7 bases, with 18 bases spanning the gap. CDR3 in DNA: TGTGCCAGCAGAGGGGACACCTGGATCGGGACCCAGTACTTC. This sequence encodes CASRGDTWIGTQYF.

A single count supports this clone. The chain recombines TRBV7-3 with TRBJ2-5; 7 nucleotides agree with TRBD2. Losses at the gene ends were 5 bases for V and 3 bases for J; bases not matched to a gene: 15. The CDR3 has 17 amino acids. The V gene's germline CDR1 is SGHTA and CDR2 FQGTGA. CDR3 bases: TGTGCCAGCAGCCCGAACGGACGAGGACTAGATGAAGAGACCCAGTACTTC. Amino acid sequence: CASSPNGRGLDEETQYF.

Regarding this clone: This specimen includes other DNA sequences encoding the same CDR3. The chain employs TRBV5-4 and TRBJ2-2; 9 nucleotides line up with TRBD2. Per germline, CDR1 SGHNT and CDR2 YYREEE (reference sequence). The CDR3 totals 16 residues. The J segment lost 4 bases and the V segment lost 0 bases, leaving 4 bases of the junction unmatched. The CDR3 spells CASSLGSGRSTGELFF. CDR3 in DNA: TGTGCCAGCAGCTTGGGTAGCGGGAGATCCACCGGGGAGCTGTTTTTT. The variable domain in full, with the rest retrieved from reference TRBV5-4 and TRBJ2-2, is ETGVTQSPTHLIKTRGQQVTLRCSSQSGHNTVSWYQQALGQGPQFIFQYYREEENGRGNFPPRFSGLQFPNYSSELNVNALELDDSALYLCASSLGSGRSTGELFFGEGSRLTVL.

The rearrangement joins TRBV28 to TRBJ1-5; D remains ambiguous. Germline V CDR1 and CDR2: MDHEN, SYDVKM. CDR3 length: 12 amino acids. V lost 3 bases, J lost 6 bases, and 6 bases lay in between. CDR3 in amino acids: CASSFRSQPQHF. The CDR3 coding sequence is TGTGCCAGCAGTTTCAGGTCTCAGCCCCAGCATTTT.

The V gene is TRBV28, the J gene TRBJ2-7; no clear D gene. Germline V CDR1 and CDR2: MDHEN, SYDVKM. Trimming took off 2 bases at V and 0 bases at J, with 8 bases between the two ends. The CDR3 has 14 residues. CDR3: CASSLPHSSYEQYF. CDR3 DNA sequence: TGTGCCAGCAGTTTACCTCACAGCTCCTACGAGCAGTACTTC.

This chain uses TRBV19 with TRBJ1-6; a weak D match, TRBD1 (6 bases). Trimming stripped 5 bases from V and 9 bases from J, with 20 bases between. The CDR3 covers 16 residues. Germline assignment: CDR1 LNHDA and CDR2 SQIVND (reference sequence). The CDR3 DNA follows: TGTGCCAGTAGTTCACAGACAGGCGCCATGGGTTCACCCCTCCACTTT. This gives the protein CASSSQTGAMGSPLHF.

The chain employs TRBV28 and TRBJ2-7; no firm D call. V lost 2 bases, J lost 0 bases, and 17 bases lay in between. The CDR3 has 17 amino acids. CDR1 and CDR2 from the germline V gene are MDHEN and SYDVKM. CDR3 DNA sequence: TGTGCCAGCAGTTTACGCCTGATAGCAGTCATCTCCTACGAGCAGTACTTC. Translation: CASSLRLIAVISYEQYF.

The genes are TRBV30 and TRBJ1-5; 8 bases are shared with TRBD1. The V gene end was trimmed by 3 bases and the J gene end by 3 bases; junction bases not matched to a gene: 10. CDR3 length: 16 residues. The germline V gene encodes CDR1 GTSNPN and CDR2 SVGIG (reference sequence). This CDR3 is CAWSHLRTGYNQPQHF. CDR3 in DNA: TGTGCCTGGAGCCATCTACGGACAGGGTACAATCAGCCCCAGCATTTT.

In this sample, this clone turned up a few times. The rearrangement links TRBV29-1 to TRBJ2-1; 10 nucleotides align to TRBD2. This CDR3 is 14 amino acids long. V shed 4 bases and J 7 bases; nucleotides not matched to a gene: 7. CDR1 SQVTM and CDR2 ANQGSEA come from the germline V gene. The CDR3 coding sequence is TGCAGCGTTGCTAGCGGGAGTTTTGGGAATGAGCAGTTCTTC. This encodes CSVASGSFGNEQFF.

This chain links TRBV11-3 with TRBJ1-1, with TRBD1 matching 7 bases. CDR1 is SGHNT, CDR2 YENEEA, per germline. There are 14 residues in the CDR3. The ends lost 1 base at V and 1 base at J; junction bases unmatched: 0. CDR3 loop: CASSLAGGNTEAFF. CDR3 nucleotides: TGTGCCAGCAGCTTAGCAGGGGGGAACACTGAAGCTTTCTTT.

The rearrangement joins TRBV11-2 to TRBJ2-3; the match to TRBD2 covers 11 bases. After removal of 6 bases from V and 5 bases from J, the junction contained 10 bases not matched to a gene. The CDR3 has 16 amino acids. From germline, CDR1 is SGHAT and CDR2 FQNNGV. The CDR3 protein is CASSSLLAGVVDTQYF. The DNA of the CDR3 is TGTGCCAGCAGTTCCCTACTAGCGGGAGTGGTAGATACGCAGTATTTT.

The rearrangement uses TRBV7-8 and TRBJ2-7, with D maybe TRBD1 (6 bases). V lost 5 bases and J 0 bases, leaving 14 bases between the germline ends. Germline-derived CDR1 and CDR2 are SGHVS and FQNEAQ. The CDR3 covers 15 residues. CDR3 sequence reads: CASSLARGSSYEQYF. CDR3 in DNA: TGTGCCAGCAGCCTTGCCAGGGGCTCCTCCTACGAGCAGTACTTC.

V and J are TRBV20-1 and TRBJ1-2; no reliable D call. This CDR3 has 12 residues. Germline CDR1 reads DFQATT; CDR2 reads SNEGSKA (reference sequence). V was shortened by 3 bases and J by 4 bases, with 9 bases between the two germline ends. The CDR3 reads CSASSSFYGYTF. CDR3 DNA sequence: TGCAGTGCTAGTTCCAGTTTCTATGGCTACACCTTC.

V usage is TRBV19 and J usage is TRBJ1-4; 8 bases match TRBD1. Germline V gives CDR1 LNHDA, CDR2 SQIVND (reference sequence). V was clipped by 6 bases and J by 7 bases; unmatched bases: 4. This CDR3 is 13 amino acids long. In nucleotides, the CDR3 is TGTGCCAGTAGCCAGGGGGCGCGTGAAAAACTGTTTTTT. This encodes CASSQGAREKLFF.

The J gene is TRBJ1-2, the V gene TRBV19; 7 nucleotides match TRBD1. The germline V gene encodes CDR1 LNHDA and CDR2 SQIVND (reference sequence). Unmatched junction bases numbered 12, after V lost 4 bases and J lost 4 bases. The CDR3 runs 16 residues. CDR3 in amino acids: CASSTGGGQTIYGYTF. CDR3 sequence (DNA): TGTGCCAGTAGTACCGGAGGGGGACAGACTATCTATGGCTACACCTTC.

This clone was counted between two and nine times. This sequence joins TRBV28 and TRBJ1-4; D may be TRBD1 (6 bases). V lost 6 bases, J lost 7 bases, and 18 bases lay in between. Germline lookup yields CDR1 MDHEN and CDR2 SYDVKM. CDR3 length: 15 residues. CDR3 in amino acids: CASRKPRGASEKLFF. CDR3 DNA: TGTGCCAGCAGGAAGCCCCGGGGGGCGAGTGAAAAACTGTTTTTT. The full variable domain, in which reference TRBV28 and TRBJ1-4 provide the parts outside the CDR3, is DVKVTQSSRYLVKRTGEKVFLECVQDMDHENMFWYRQDPGLGLRLIYFSYDVKMKEKGDIPEGYSVSREKKERFSLILESASTNQTSMYLCASRKPRGASEKLFFGSGTQLSVL.

This sequence joins TRBV7-2 and TRBJ2-5, with TRBD1 identical over 7 bases. J was trimmed by 5 bases and V by 4 bases; bases with no gene match: 7. The V gene's germline CDR1 is SGHTA and CDR2 FQGNSA. The CDR3 totals 14 residues. CDR3 DNA: TGTGCCAGCAGCTCAGGGGGAGATGGGGAGACCCAGTACTTC. Protein: CASSSGGDGETQYF.

The rearrangement joins TRBV6-5 to TRBJ2-3; 8 bases fit TRBD1. This CDR3 spans 15 amino acids. Germline V gene lookup returns CDR1 MNHEY and CDR2 SVGAGI. Germline trimming cut 5 bases from V and 3 bases from J; bases unmatched to any gene: 7. The CDR3 reads CASSPDRGGTDTQYF. The CDR3 nucleotides read TGTGCCAGCAGTCCCGACAGGGGTGGAACAGATACGCAGTATTTT.

The chain carries TRBV27 and TRBJ1-6; D may be TRBD1 (5 bases). Trimming removed 0 bases from V and 5 bases from J, with 11 bases in between. This CDR3 has 16 residues. Germline assignment: CDR1 MNHEY and CDR2 SMNVEV (reference sequence). This CDR3 reads CASSLSEGRHNSPLHF. Written as DNA, the CDR3 is TGTGCCAGCAGTTTATCCGAGGGGAGGCATAATTCACCCCTCCACTTT.

V gene TRBV28 combines with J gene TRBJ2-7; 7 nucleotides agree with TRBD2. V was clipped by 9 bases and J by 0 bases; unmatched bases: 11. The germline V gene has CDR1 MDHEN and CDR2 SYDVKM. The CDR3 extends over 15 amino acids. CDR3 region: CASTRGGSGSYEQYF. CDR3 bases: TGTGCCAGTACCCGAGGCGGGAGTGGCTCCTACGAGCAGTACTTC.

The chain has TRBV6-5 and TRBJ2-7; D is perhaps TRBD2 (5 bases). Per germline, CDR1 MNHEY and CDR2 SVGAGI. This CDR3 contains 14 residues. The V and J ends lost 5 bases and 5 bases respectively, with 16 bases between them. CDR3 bases: TGTGCCAGCAGTACCTCCGGGAAGATCCACGAGCAGTACTTC. Translated, it gives CASSTSGKIHEQYF.

This clone was detected once. The chain joins TRBV28 to TRBJ1-1; possibly TRBD1 for D (5 bases). The CDR3 has 16 residues. Trimming shortened V by 3 bases and J by 0 bases, and 14 bases separated the two germline ends. The germline V gene has CDR1 MDHEN and CDR2 SYDVKM. The chain's CDR3 is CASSLGGTILNTEAFF. Here the CDR3 DNA reads TGTGCCAGCAGTTTGGGGGGGACGATTCTGAACACTGAAGCTTTCTTT.